The rows below give T cell receptor beta chains drawn from one sample of a study of cytomegalovirus exposure and HLA in healthy donors. TCRdb keeps only in-frame clones here, not all; method: immunoSEQ multiplex PCR. Of about 170,000 clones detected, approximately 70% appear once; the ten largest clones hold approximately 7.1%. Source material: PBMCs. The receptor set was obtained from a man aged 35 to 55 in good health and CMV-seropositive. The CDR3 runs from the conserved cysteine through the conserved F or W.

TRBV2,TRBJ2-3,CASSLSTDTQYF
TRBV7-2,TRBJ1-1,CASRSGYTEAFF
TRBV27,TRBJ1-1,CASSLLGRGVAFF
TRBV5-4,TRBJ2-3,CATKARVSYTDTQYF
TRBV11-1,TRBJ2-2,CASSPSWGLAGAITGELFF
TRBV6-5,TRBJ1-3,CASSSGQSSGNTIYF
TRBV6-6,TRBJ2-7,CASTDWGGRAYEQYF
TRBV7-9,TRBJ2-2,CASSHPGANGELFF
TRBV29-1,TRBJ1-5,CSVEVQGDQPQHF
TRBV4-1,TRBJ2-3,CASSQQILAGGWDTQYF
TRBV10-3,TRBJ2-1,CATKGGGAGDEQFF
TRBV13,TRBJ1-4,CASSLGTPGGKLFF
TRBV27,TRBJ1-6,CASSMGGSPLHF
TRBV30,TRBJ2-1,CAWSVDRSHEQFF
TRBV5-1,TRBJ2-2,CASSLATGRTGELFF
TRBV7-6,TRBJ2-6,CASSSPQGVGANVLTF
TRBV19,TRBJ2-7,CASSKFVTGASYEQYF
TRBV2,TRBJ2-5,CASRTGTGKETQYF
TRBV2,TRBJ2-3,CASSPGTEFTDTQYF
TRBV9,TRBJ1-1,CASSPRGGQRGATEAFF
TRBV19,TRBJ1-5,CASSRDSSLYQPQHF
TRBV5-1,TRBJ1-2,CASSLEVHFGGYTF
TRBV7-3,TRBJ1-5,CASSLAGQGKPQHF
TRBV5-4,TRBJ2-7,CASSDGQANYEQYF
TRBV9,TRBJ2-1,CASSGGTGGHNEQFF
TRBV6-1,TRBJ1-1,CASSSPREGTEAFF
TRBV5-8,TRBJ1-2,CASSSRTGSSNYGYTF
TRBV4-1,TRBJ1-6,CASSPFGTGGSPLHF